The clone carrying this T cell receptor beta chain was counted between two and nine times. What it recognizes is unknown. A second PCR of 7 to 11 cycles used a sample-barcoded 5' primer and a J-beta primer mix. TCRdb independently ran MiXCR on the 5' RACE reads; one entry per CDR3 protein. The sample lists roughly 1.5 million distinct CDR3 sequences; less than 45% were seen once. The sample originates from a study of blood T cells in healthy people across ages. Per germline, CDR1 MNHEY and CDR2 SVGEGT. This CDR3 has 14 amino acids. The ends were cut back, 2 bases at V and 1 base at J, with 8 bases in the middle. Aged roughly 6 to 100, donors were systemically healthy Caucasians from Russia. The authors drew 8 to 10 milliliters of peripheral blood from each donor. Whole-study results and caveats: Estimates of total diversity, which came from one million sequenced T cells, were considered to be underestimates.

V is TRBV6-2 or TRBV6-3 and J is TRBJ1-1; a weak D match, TRBD1 (6 bases). Sequenced input: blood. The receptor comes from a woman under 30 in good health. The CDR3 coding sequence is TGTGCCAGCAGTTACGCAGGGGAGAACACTGAAGCTTTCTTT. This encodes CASSYAGENTEAFF.